This T cell receptor (beta chain) stems from a study of blood T cell repertoires in COVID-19. Study background: Acute and convalescent COVID-19 samples came from the United States, Italy and Spain.

As processed by the authors: Counts of nucleated cells, estimated from reference gene primer amplification, were obtained. Assay used: immunoSEQ multiplex PCR; TCRdb lists only in-frame clones, some missing. V and J calls and clone size are copied from that table; D and trimming were computed from the DNA. The top ten clones hold roughly 10% of a sample with more than 130,000 clones, about four fifths of them seen once. Material for sequencing was peripheral blood. The sequence was obtained from a woman older than 75 in a cohort sampled during active or convalescent COVID-19.

The CDR3 spells CASSYDTSYNEQFF. As DNA, the CDR3 is TGTGCCAGCAGTTACGACACCTCCTACAATGAGCAGTTCTTC. The rearrangement joins TRBV6-5 to TRBJ2-1; D gene uncertain. V gave up 2 bases and J gave up 0 bases, with 5 bases separating them. The CDR3 contains 14 residues. CDR1 is MNHEY and CDR2 is SVGAGI in the germline V gene.